This T cell receptor beta chain is from a study of T cells in Graves' hyperthyroidism and ophthalmopathy. Study-wide results and limits: Within blood appeared most thyroid clonotypes that had expanded above 0.001.

The CDR3 regions of TCR beta were amplified from RNA transcripts. With the HTBI primer set, the TCR CDR3 went through a first round of RT-PCR. TCRdb reanalysed the multiplex PCR reads using MiXCR and keeps one entry per CDR3 protein. The sample lists a few hundred thousand distinct CDR3 sequences, more than 20% occurring once. About this clonotype itself: Its antigen is undetermined. A junction boundary mismatches the germline segment, possibly from a read error.

This CDR3 comprises 15 residues. From germline, CDR1 is SGHAT and CDR2 FQNNGV. Sample: blood. The clonotype originates from a man aged 50-60 years with Graves' hyperthyroidism. The gene calls are TRBV11-2 and TRBJ2-2; D is perhaps TRBD2 (5 bases). The CDR3 DNA sequence: TGTGCCAGCAGCTTAGGTCCGGATAACACCGGGGAGCGGTTTTTT. Translated, it gives CASSLGPDNTGERFF. The full variable domain, in which reference TRBV11-2 and TRBJ2-2 provide the parts outside the CDR3, is EAGVAQSPRYKIIEKRQSVAFWCNPISGHATLYWYQQILGQGPKLLIQFQNNGVVDDSQLPKDRFSAERLKGVDSTLKIQPAKLEDSAVYLCASSLGPDNTGERFFGEGSRLTVL.